The 9 T cell receptor beta chains in this list originate from one sample, sequenced in a study of cytomegalovirus exposure and HLA in healthy donors. Generated by immunoSEQ multiplex PCR, the TCRdb table keeps only in-frame clones and is missing some. This table holds 200,000 to 250,000 clones, 80% to 85% found once. Input material: PBMCs. The receptors were sampled from a woman in her twenties or thirties in good health and CMV-seropositive.

The chain uses TRBV2 and TRBJ2-2, with 7 bases identical to TRBD2. The CDR3 is made up of 14 amino acids. J lost 5 bases, V lost 10 bases, and 10 bases had no gene match. Per the germline V gene, CDR1 is SNHLY and CDR2 is FYNNEI. The CDR3 DNA sequence: TGTGCCAAGGAGCGGGGTGGGGAAACCGGGGAGCTGTTTTTT. This translates into CAKERGGETGELFF.

The rearrangement links TRBV15 to TRBJ2-7; D uncertain. The V gene lost 0 bases and the J gene lost 6 bases, with 9 bases spanning the gap. There are 13 residues in the CDR3. Germline V gives CDR1 LNHNV, CDR2 YYDKDF (reference sequence). The CDR3 DNA is TGTGCCACCAGCAGAGAGGTTCCTACCGAGCAGTACTTC. Protein product: CATSREVPTEQYF.

The genes are TRBV30 and TRBJ2-1; 9 bases map to TRBD2. The CDR3 is made up of 16 amino acids. The trim removed 4 bases at V and 0 bases at J, leaving 7 bases unmatched. CDR1 is GTSNPN and CDR2 is SVGIG in the germline V gene (reference sequence). DNA of the CDR3: TGTGCCTGGACTAGCGGGGCCAGCAGCTCCTACAATGAGCAGTTCTTC. It yields the protein CAWTSGASSSYNEQFF.

The J gene is TRBJ2-7, the V gene TRBV5-1, with 9 bases aligning to TRBD1. This CDR3 contains 15 residues. J was trimmed by 6 bases and V by 3 bases; bases with no gene match: 10. In germline, CDR1 is SGHRS, CDR2 YFSETQ. Here the CDR3 DNA reads TGCGCCAGCAGCTCGGGGTGGGACAGGGACGGCGAGCAGTACTTC. This codes for CASSSGWDRDGEQYF.

V and J are TRBV30 and TRBJ1-5; perhaps TRBD1 as D (5 bases). The CDR3 is made up of 15 amino acids. The germline gives CDR1 GTSNPN, CDR2 SVGIG (reference sequence). Trimming took 1 base from V and 2 from J, leaving 12 bases between them. CDR3 bases: TGTGCCTGGAGTGAGGGGATTAGGGGCAATCAGCCCCAGCATTTT. Protein product: CAWSEGIRGNQPQHF. Supplemented by reference TRBV30 and TRBJ1-5, the full variable domain reads SQTIHQWPATLVQPVGSPLSLECTVEGTSNPNLYWYRQAAGRGLQLLFYSVGIGQISSEVPQNLSASRPQDRQFILSSKKLLLSDSGFYLCAWSEGIRGNQPQHFGDGTRLSIL.

V and J are TRBV29-1 and TRBJ2-1; D gene uncertain. CDR1 and CDR2 (germline): SQVTM, ANQGSEA. The CDR3 length is 14 residues. V was cut by 4 bases and J by 0 bases, with 10 bases left in between. The CDR3 DNA is TGCAGCGTTGCAAGGAGTAGCTCCTACAATGAGCAGTTCTTC. Translated, it gives CSVARSSSYNEQFF.

The CDR3 DNA reads as TGTGCCTGGAGTGTCCAAGAGGGGGGCACTAGAAACACCATATATTTT. Translating it yields CAWSVQEGGTRNTIYF. The rearrangement uses TRBV30 and TRBJ1-3, with D possibly TRBD1 on 6 matching bases. Germline V CDR1 and CDR2: GTSNPN, SVGIG (reference sequence). The CDR3 totals 16 residues. Deletions cut 0 bases from V and 5 bases from J, with 17 bases between.

The V and J genes are TRBV18 and TRBJ2-7, with 8 bases fitting TRBD2. CDR1 and CDR2 (germline): KGHSH, LQKENI. The CDR3 contains 18 residues. Trimming removed 6 bases from V and 4 bases from J; junction bases left unmatched: 20. The CDR3, as DNA: TGTGCCAGCTCCATCACACCCCCCTCCAGCGGGAGCGTTTACGAGCAGTACTTC. Amino acids: CASSITPPSSGSVYEQYF.

V gene TRBV27 combines with J gene TRBJ1-2; no definite D call. The germline V gene encodes CDR1 MNHEY and CDR2 SMNVEV (reference sequence). The CDR3 has 13 residues. V was cut by 3 bases and J by 4 bases, with 9 bases left in between. The DNA of the CDR3 is TGTGCCAGCAGTTTGGGCCGGGGCTATGGCTACACCTTC. This sequence encodes CASSLGRGYGYTF.